The clone carrying this T cell receptor delta chain has at least ten counts. The amino acid sequence in TCRdb belongs to a much larger clone and departs from this DNA's translation at residue 17, likely a sequencing read error; the sequence shown is translated from the DNA. These data belong to a study of γδ T cells in repeated Plasmodium falciparum infection. The CDR3 sequence is 25 residues long. The germline CDR1 and CDR2 sequences are TSWWSYY and QGS. V trimming: 0 bases; J trimming: 0 bases; junction bases outside the gene matches: 30. Sequencing covered both gamma and delta TCR chains per sample. TCRdb reanalysed the multiplex PCR reads with CATT. The sample contains around 86,000 delta-chain clones, approximately 1.4% of which appear only once. Flow sorting of PBMC yielded separate Vgamma9/Vdelta2+ and Vdelta2-negative gammadelta T cell populations for bulk repertoire analysis.

The source is a pool of human donors (malaria-infected and uninfected, not separated). This chain uses TRDV1 with TRDJ1; 8 nucleotides match TRDD3. Sequencing used gamma-delta T cells from blood. This CDR3 reads CALGELLQGFERLGANTKYTDKLIF. The CDR3 bases are TGTGCTCTTGGGGAACTACTTCAGGGTTTTGAGAGACTGGGGGCGAATACAAAGTACACCGATAAACTCATCTTT.